This TCR beta chain was recovered during a study of control samples from healthy donors and cancer patients. This clone showed up just a few times. Trimming cost V 4 bases and J 6 bases, with 10 bases left between them. Germline loops: CDR1 SNHLY, CDR2 FYNNEI. The CDR3 is 14 amino acids. The assay was immunoSEQ multiplex PCR, and TCRdb's table has in-frame clones only and misses some. The sample contains 60,000 to 65,000 clones, 65% to 90% of which appear only once. The sequence was collected from a man between 40 and 49 years old in good health. Source material: blood. This sequence joins TRBV2 and TRBJ1-6, with D perhaps TRBD1 (5 bases). CDR3 DNA sequence: TGTGCCAGCAGTGGGGGGTTGCCTAATTCACCCCTCCACTTT. Translating gives CASSGGLPNSPLHF.